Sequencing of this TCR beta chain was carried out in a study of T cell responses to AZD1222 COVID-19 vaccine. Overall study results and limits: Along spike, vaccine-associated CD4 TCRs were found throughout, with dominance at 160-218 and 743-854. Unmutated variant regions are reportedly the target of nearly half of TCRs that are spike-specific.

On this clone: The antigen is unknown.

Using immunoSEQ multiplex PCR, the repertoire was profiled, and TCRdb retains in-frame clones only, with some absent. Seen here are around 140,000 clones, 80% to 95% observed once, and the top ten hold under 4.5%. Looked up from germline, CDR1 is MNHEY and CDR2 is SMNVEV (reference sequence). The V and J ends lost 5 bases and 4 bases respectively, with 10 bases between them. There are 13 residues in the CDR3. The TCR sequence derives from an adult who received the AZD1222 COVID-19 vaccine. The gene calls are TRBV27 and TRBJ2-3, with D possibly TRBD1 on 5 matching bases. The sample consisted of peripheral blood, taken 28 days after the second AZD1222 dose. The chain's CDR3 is CASSPQGPDTQYF. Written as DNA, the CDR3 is TGTGCCAGCAGTCCCCAGGGCCCAGATACGCAGTATTTT.